This passage covers 29 T cell receptor beta chains from one sample sequenced in a study of cytomegalovirus exposure and HLA in healthy donors. PCR employed 60 Vbeta and 13 Jbeta primers. Profiled with immunoSEQ multiplex PCR; TCRdb holds only in-frame clones, not every one. Of tens of thousands of clones in the sample, roughly 82% were seen once. Sequencing input: PBMCs. These TCRs come from a male donor in good health and CMV-seropositive.

The chain recombines TRBV5-6 with TRBJ1-2; unclear D gene. The V gene's germline CDR1 is SGHDT and CDR2 YYEEEE. The CDR3 extends over 14 amino acids. Trimming shortened V by 4 bases and J by 0 bases, and 10 bases separated the two germline ends. The CDR3 region is CASSEEGTNYGYTF. DNA of the CDR3: TGTGCCAGCAGCGAGGAGGGTACTAACTATGGCTACACCTTC.

The chain is built from TRBV15 and TRBJ2-1, with a possible D match to TRBD2 (5 bases). The CDR3 loop spans 12 amino acids. CDR1 is LNHNV and CDR2 is YYDKDF in the germline V gene (reference sequence). Trimming shortened V by 8 bases and J by 5 bases, and 10 bases separated the two germline ends. CDR3 DNA sequence: TGTGCCACCGCGGCGGGTAACAATGAGCAGTTCTTC. Protein sequence: CATAAGNNEQFF.

This chain uses TRBV7-9 with TRBJ1-4; 7 nucleotides line up with TRBD1. Trimming cost V 5 bases and J 4 bases; bases outside gene matches: 4. This CDR3 comprises 14 residues. Germline V gene sequence: CDR1 SEHNR, CDR2 FQNEAQ (reference sequence). Written as DNA, the CDR3 is TGTGCCAGCAGCATACAGGGGATTAATGAAAAACTGTTTTTT. Protein: CASSIQGINEKLFF.

This clone counts as medium-sized. The V and J genes are TRBV29-1 and TRBJ2-7; unclear D gene. Trimming removed 0 bases from V and 1 base from J, with 7 bases in between. Germline CDR1 is SQVTM and CDR2 is ANQGSEA. The CDR3 spans 13 residues. This CDR3 reads CSVEDRQSYEQYF. CDR3 coding DNA: TGCAGCGTTGAAGATCGTCAGTCCTACGAGCAGTACTTC.

This sequence joins TRBV28 and TRBJ1-1, with D possibly TRBD1 on 6 matching bases. The CDR3 extends over 19 amino acids. Germline CDR1 is MDHEN and CDR2 is SYDVKM. Trimming pared 5 bases from V and 4 bases from J, leaving 29 bases between. CDR3 nucleotides: TGTGCCAGCAGTGAGGACAGTCCCTTCAGAGAGAGTTTGACCACTGAAGCTTTCTTT. Its translation: CASSEDSPFRESLTTEAFF.

This clone was counted between two and nine times. The chain has TRBV10-3 and TRBJ2-1; TRBD2 might be the D (6 bases). V lost 0 bases, J lost 4 bases, and 10 bases lay in between. Germline V lookup: CDR1 ENHRY, CDR2 SYGVKD. The CDR3 runs to 15 residues. CDR3 coding DNA: TGTGCCATCAGTGAGTCAGGGACTTATTACAATGAGCAGTTCTTC. Encoded protein: CAISESGTYYNEQFF.

This clone has just a few counts. V is TRBV7-2 and J is TRBJ2-1, with 7 bases that match TRBD1. There are 14 residues in the CDR3. The junction had 6 bases not matched to a gene; V was cut back by 5 bases and J by 5 bases. Per the germline V gene, CDR1 is SGHTA and CDR2 is FQGNSA. This CDR3 reads CASSSRQGNNEQFF. The DNA of the CDR3 is TGTGCCAGCAGCAGCCGACAGGGCAACAATGAGCAGTTCTTC.

The chain employs TRBV14 and TRBJ2-7; 8 bases align to TRBD2. The CDR3 length is 17 residues. Germline CDR1 SGHDN, CDR2 FVKESK. Unmatched junction bases numbered 12, after V lost 2 bases and J lost 3 bases. In DNA form, the CDR3 reads TGTGCCAGCAGCCAAATACTAGCGGAACATATCGGCTACGAGCAGTACTTC. As protein: CASSQILAEHIGYEQYF.

The V gene is TRBV15, the J gene TRBJ2-1; D uncertain. Germline lookup yields CDR1 LNHNV and CDR2 YYDKDF (reference sequence). Trimming took off 0 bases at V and 3 bases at J, with 3 bases between the two ends. This CDR3 has 13 residues. The CDR3 is CATSRDSYNEQFF. As DNA, the CDR3 is TGTGCCACCAGCAGAGACAGCTACAATGAGCAGTTCTTC.

This clone has a handful of counts. The CDR3 DNA reads as TGTGCCAGCAGCGGGGCGGGAGGGCTCGGCGAGCAGTACTTC. This encodes CASSGAGGLGEQYF. This chain uses TRBV9 with TRBJ2-7; 9 bases fit TRBD2. The CDR3 loop spans 14 amino acids. Germline lookup yields CDR1 SGDLS and CDR2 YYNGEE. J lost 6 bases, V lost 3 bases, and 7 bases had no gene match.

The chain has TRBV4-3 and TRBJ2-5, with a tentative D call TRBD1 (6 bases). V lost 0 bases to trimming and J lost 5 bases, with 13 bases between them. Germline V gives CDR1 LGHNA, CDR2 YSLEER. The CDR3 has 15 amino acids. Here the CDR3 DNA reads TGCGCCAGCAGCCAAGAACAGGGCGTCCGGGAGACCCAGTACTTC. The encoded protein is CASSQEQGVRETQYF.

V usage is TRBV6-4 and J usage is TRBJ2-7; 10 nucleotides agree with TRBD1. CDR1 and CDR2 from the germline V gene are MRHNA and SNTAGT. The CDR3 spans 14 residues. Trimming at V came to 6 bases and at J to 6 bases, leaving 8 bases not matched to a gene. Here the CDR3 DNA reads TGTGCCAGCAGCCTGGACAGGGGGTCTCGCGAGCAGTACTTC. Residues: CASSLDRGSREQYF.

This clone was counted only a few times. The genes are TRBV18 and TRBJ2-7, with 10 bases aligning to TRBD1. This CDR3 comprises 17 residues. Germline V gene lookup returns CDR1 KGHSH and CDR2 LQKENI. The ends lost 5 bases at V and 1 base at J; junction bases unmatched: 11. CDR3 amino acids: CASSALTGQGPSYEQYF. The DNA of the CDR3 is TGTGCCAGCTCAGCATTGACGGGACAGGGGCCATCCTACGAGCAGTACTTC.

The table lists this clone with a few counts. The CDR3 region is CASSQTKVSVLGNTEAFF. The CDR3 DNA reads as TGCGCCAGCAGCCAAACTAAAGTCAGCGTACTTGGGAACACTGAAGCTTTCTTT. This chain connects TRBV4-1 to TRBJ1-1; no definite D call. V was trimmed by 2 bases and J by 1 base, leaving 20 bases between them. CDR3 length: 18 amino acids. The germline CDR1 and CDR2 sequences are MGHRA and YSYEKL.

To note about this clone: The junction differs from germline at one of its ends, possibly a read error. This rearrangement joins TRBV6-5 to TRBJ1-5, with 9 bases aligning to TRBD1. Germline V gene data show CDR1 as MNHEY and CDR2 as SVGAGI. This CDR3 contains 15 residues. The CDR3 protein is CASSPDRGGNRPQHF. CDR3 sequence (DNA): TGTGCCAGCAGCCCGGACAGGGGAGGAAATCGGCCCCAGCATTTT.

The V gene is TRBV29-1, the J gene TRBJ1-2; 9 positions agree with TRBD1. CDR3 length: 15 residues. The V segment lost 5 bases and the J segment 5 bases; nucleotides outside the gene matches: 12. In germline, CDR1 is SQVTM, CDR2 ANQGSEA. CDR3 protein: CSVLTTGGELYGYTF. CDR3 nucleotides: TGCAGCGTTCTAACGACAGGGGGGGAGCTTTATGGCTACACCTTC. Full variable domain (outside the CDR3, taken from reference TRBV29-1 and TRBJ1-2): SAVISQKPSRDICQRGTSLTIQCQVDSQVTMMFWYRQQPGQSLTLIATANQGSEATYESGFVIDKFPISRPNLTFSTLTVSNMSPEDSSIYLCSVLTTGGELYGYTFGSGTRLTVV.

This chain joins TRBV11-2 and TRBJ2-7; D unresolved. Trimming took off 2 bases at V and 2 bases at J, with 10 bases between the two ends. The germline gives CDR1 SGHAT, CDR2 FQNNGV. The CDR3 covers 14 residues. CDR3 bases: TGTGCCAGCAGCTTAAGCGTCTTAACCTACGAGCAGTACTTC. The encoded protein is CASSLSVLTYEQYF.

This clone occurred once. The chain combines TRBV7-2 with TRBJ2-2; 7 nucleotides line up with TRBD2. Trimming removed 2 bases from V and 4 bases from J; junction bases left unmatched: 4. Looked up from germline, CDR1 is SGHTA and CDR2 is FQGNSA. The CDR3 consists of 15 residues. The CDR3 protein is CASSLMGGITGELFF. CDR3 sequence (DNA): TGTGCCAGCAGCTTAATGGGGGGGATCACCGGGGAGCTGTTTTTT.

The genes are TRBV14 and TRBJ1-3; maybe TRBD1 (6 bases). The CDR3 extends over 14 amino acids. With 1 base removed from V and 2 bases from J, the gap between germline ends came to 6 bases. The germline V gene has CDR1 SGHDN and CDR2 FVKESK. The DNA of the CDR3 is TGTGCCAGCAGCCAAGCAGGGGCTGGAAACACCATATATTTT. Encoded protein: CASSQAGAGNTIYF.

The CDR3 coding sequence is TGTGCCAGCAGTTTTACCGGACTAGCGGGAAATTACGAGCAGTACTTC. As protein: CASSFTGLAGNYEQYF. The V gene is TRBV27, the J gene TRBJ2-7; 12 bases map to TRBD2. V lost 3 bases and J lost 4; bases outside the gene matches: 7. Germline CDR1 and CDR2: MNHEY and SMNVEV (reference sequence). The CDR3 has 16 residues.

This clone was observed a few times. The rearrangement links TRBV14 to TRBJ2-1, with 8 bases lining up with TRBD1. This CDR3 is 15 amino acids long. Germline V gene sequence: CDR1 SGHDN, CDR2 FVKESK. After removal of 5 bases from V and 4 bases from J, the junction contained 7 bases not matched to a gene. For the CDR3, the DNA is TGTGCCAGCAGCTCCGGGACAGGCCTTTACAATGAGCAGTTCTTC. Amino acid sequence: CASSSGTGLYNEQFF.

This sequence joins TRBV9 and TRBJ1-2, with 10 bases fitting TRBD1. CDR1 and CDR2 (germline): SGDLS, YYNGEE. Trimming at V came to 4 bases and at J to 8 bases, leaving 5 bases not matched to a gene. The CDR3 extends over 13 amino acids. CDR3 sequence: CASSLGQGGGYTF. As DNA, the CDR3 is TGTGCCAGCAGCCTAGGACAGGGGGGGGGCTACACCTTC.

This chain joins TRBV28 and TRBJ1-5; no reliable D call. This CDR3 region has 12 residues. Trimming took off 5 bases at V and 12 bases at J, with 14 bases between the two ends. Germline V lookup: CDR1 MDHEN, CDR2 SYDVKM. DNA of the CDR3: TGTGCCAGCAGTAACGCGTCCCCGGGCCAGCATTTT. Protein product: CASSNASPGQHF.

This rearrangement joins TRBV2 to TRBJ1-1; D is unclear. V shed 6 bases and J shed 1 base, with 12 bases lying between them. The germline CDR1 and CDR2 sequences are SNHLY and FYNNEI. The CDR3 is 14 residues long. CDR3 residues: CASRPRVSNTEAFF. In nucleotides, the CDR3 is TGTGCCAGCAGACCGAGGGTGTCGAACACTGAAGCTTTCTTT.

The V and J genes are TRBV18 and TRBJ2-5, with 8 bases identical to TRBD2. The germline CDR1 and CDR2 sequences are KGHSH and LQKENI. V shed 7 bases and J 2 bases; nucleotides not matched to a gene: 6. The CDR3 extends over 14 amino acids. This CDR3 is CASFDRGGQETQYF. The CDR3 DNA reads as TGTGCCAGCTTCGACCGGGGGGGACAAGAGACCCAGTACTTC.

CDR3 loop: CASSKAGVETQYF. In DNA, the CDR3 is TGTGCCAGCAGCAAGGCGGGGGTGGAGACCCAGTACTTC. J is TRBJ2-5 and V is TRBV13; 7 bases are a match to TRBD2. V lost 5 bases and J lost 5; bases outside the gene matches: 5. Germline V gene data show CDR1 as PRHDT and CDR2 as FYEKMQ (reference sequence). This CDR3 is built from 13 residues.

This clone appeared once. The chain's CDR3 is CASSQQDRGLGNTIYF. DNA for the CDR3: TGTGCCAGCTCACAACAAGACAGGGGGCTCGGAAACACCATATATTTT. V and J are TRBV18 and TRBJ1-3; TRBD1 matches at 10 bases. V lost 4 bases to trimming and J lost 4 bases; unmatched junction nucleotides: 7. Germline CDR1 is KGHSH and CDR2 is LQKENI. This CDR3 has 16 residues.

The rearrangement uses TRBV9 and TRBJ2-2, with TRBD2 identical over 11 bases. CDR3 size: 17 residues. V dropped 4 bases and J dropped 4; count of bases not matched to a gene: 9. CDR1 is SGDLS and CDR2 is YYNGEE in the germline V gene. The CDR3 nucleotides are TGTGCCAGCAGCATACTAGCGGGAGAAAGGGGCACCGGGGAGCTGTTTTTT. Translation: CASSILAGERGTGELFF. Filled out from reference TRBV9 and TRBJ2-2, the complete variable domain reads DSGVTQTPKHLITATGQRVTLRCSPRSGDLSVYWYQQSLDQGLQFLIQYYNGEERAKGNILERFSAQQFPDLHSELNLSSLELGDSALYFCASSILAGERGTGELFFGEGSRLTVL.

This clone has more than one count but fewer than ten. The chain links TRBV27 to TRBJ2-4; 7 bases map to TRBD1. Germline V CDR1 and CDR2: MNHEY, SMNVEV (reference sequence). The length of the CDR3 is 15 residues. Losses at the gene ends were 6 bases for V and 0 bases for J; bases not matched to a gene: 5. The CDR3 DNA reads TGTGCCAGCAGCCTACAGGGGTTAGCCAAAAACATTCAGTACTTC. It specifies CASSLQGLAKNIQYF.